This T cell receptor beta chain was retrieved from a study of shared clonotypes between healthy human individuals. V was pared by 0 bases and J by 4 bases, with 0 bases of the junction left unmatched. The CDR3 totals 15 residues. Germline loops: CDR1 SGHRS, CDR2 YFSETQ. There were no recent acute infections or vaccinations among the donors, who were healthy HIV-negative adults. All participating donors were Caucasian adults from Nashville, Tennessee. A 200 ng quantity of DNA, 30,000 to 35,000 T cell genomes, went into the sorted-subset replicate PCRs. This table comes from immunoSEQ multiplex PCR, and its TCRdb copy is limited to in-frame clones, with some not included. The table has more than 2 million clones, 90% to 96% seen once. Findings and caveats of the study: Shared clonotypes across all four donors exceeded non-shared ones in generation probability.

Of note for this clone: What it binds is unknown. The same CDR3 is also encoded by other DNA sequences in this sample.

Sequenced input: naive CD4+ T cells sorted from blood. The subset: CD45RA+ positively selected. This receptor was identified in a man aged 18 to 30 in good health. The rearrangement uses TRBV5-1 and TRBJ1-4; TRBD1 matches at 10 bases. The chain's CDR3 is CASSLGTGGNEKLFF. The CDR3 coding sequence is TGCGCCAGCAGCTTGGGGACAGGGGGTAATGAAAAACTGTTTTTT.